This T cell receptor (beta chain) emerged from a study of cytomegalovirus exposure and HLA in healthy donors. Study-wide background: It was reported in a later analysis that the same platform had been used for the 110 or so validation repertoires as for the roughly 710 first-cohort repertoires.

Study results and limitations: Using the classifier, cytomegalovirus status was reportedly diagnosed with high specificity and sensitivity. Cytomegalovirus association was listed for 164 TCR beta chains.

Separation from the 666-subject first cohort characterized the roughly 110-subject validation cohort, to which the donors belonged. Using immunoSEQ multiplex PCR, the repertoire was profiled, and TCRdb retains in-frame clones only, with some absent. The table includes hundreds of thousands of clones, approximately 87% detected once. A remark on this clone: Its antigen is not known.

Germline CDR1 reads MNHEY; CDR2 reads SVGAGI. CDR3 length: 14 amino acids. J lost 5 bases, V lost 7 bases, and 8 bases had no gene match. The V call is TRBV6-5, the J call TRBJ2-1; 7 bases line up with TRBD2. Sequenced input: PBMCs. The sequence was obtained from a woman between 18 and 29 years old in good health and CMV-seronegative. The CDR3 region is CASTTPGGNNEQFF. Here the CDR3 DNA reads TGTGCCAGCACTACCCCGGGGGGTAACAATGAGCAGTTCTTC.